This T cell receptor beta chain is drawn from a study of neurological immune-mediated disorders. About the study: Among the 35 or so patients with multiple sclerosis, roughly 30 were relapsing-remitting, while 3 were secondary progressive.

This clonotype was counted ten times or more. The ends were cut back, 4 bases at V and 1 base at J, with 11 bases in the middle. In germline, CDR1 is SGDLS, CDR2 YYNGEE. The CDR3 is 14 residues long. 5'RACE with 10-nucleotide random UMIs generated the cDNA. Each CDR3 protein gets one entry after TCRdb re-called the 5' RACE reads with MiXCR. The repertoire holds 25,000 to 35,000 distinct CDR3 sequences, with about 1.6% as singletons. V gene TRBV9 combines with J gene TRBJ1-1, with D uncertain. Sequencing used PBMCs. The TCR sequence derives from a woman aged 25 to 39 with multiple sclerosis. In nucleotides, the CDR3 is TGTGCCAGCAGCCCCCGGACGGAGAACACTGAAGCTTTCTTT. It codes for CASSPRTENTEAFF.